Below are 23 T cell receptor beta chains sequenced from a single sample in a study of CD8+ T cells in alopecia areata. As the sequencing template, cDNA was produced by extracting RNA and reverse transcribing it. Clones were sequenced by immunoSEQ multiplex PCR, and TCRdb holds only the in-frame ones, with some missing. The table shows 45,000 to 60,000 clones, with over 95% occurring only once. The sequencing used CD8+ T cells sorted from blood, collected at week 0. These receptors were collected from a human donor with alopecia areata.

The DNA for the CDR3 is TGTGCCAGCAGCCTCTACCGGTCGGGGACTGAAGCTTTCTTT. It specifies CASSLYRSGTEAFF. V is TRBV7-9 and J is TRBJ1-1; no clear D. Germline V CDR1 and CDR2: SEHNR, FQNEAQ (reference sequence). V lost 5 bases, J lost 5 bases, and 15 bases lay in between. This CDR3 region has 14 residues. Together with reference TRBV7-9 and TRBJ1-1, the CDR3 gives the full variable domain: DTGVSQNPRHKITKRGQNVTFRCDPISEHNRLYWYRQTLGQGPEFLTYFQNEAQLEKSRLLSDRFSAERPKGSFSTLEIQRTEQGDSAMYLCASSLYRSGTEAFFGQGTRLTVV.

The sample holds one count of this clone. CDR3 loop: CSVQRGRRNEQFF. The CDR3 DNA is TGCAGCGTTCAGCGGGGGCGTAGGAATGAGCAGTTCTTC. The chain couples TRBV29-1 to TRBJ2-1; TRBD2 aligns across 8 bases. The CDR3 consists of 13 residues. Trimming at V came to 5 bases and at J to 7 bases, leaving 7 bases not matched to a gene. The germline CDR1 and CDR2 sequences are SQVTM and ANQGSEA.

The chain recombines TRBV5-1 with TRBJ2-7, with no clear D. Germline CDR1 SGHRS, CDR2 YFSETQ. Trimming removed 3 bases at V and 3 bases at J, with 7 bases between. CDR3 size: 12 residues. The CDR3 region has the DNA TGCGCCAGCAGCTCCGACAACTACGAGCAGTACTTC. Translation gives CASSSDNYEQYF.

The genes are TRBV29-1 and TRBJ2-7; 9 nucleotides match TRBD1. The CDR3 extends over 18 amino acids. The V and J ends lost 6 bases and 3 bases, in that order; junction bases with no gene match: 21. CDR1 SQVTM and CDR2 ANQGSEA come from the germline V gene. The DNA of the CDR3 is TGCAGCGTCGCGGGGACAGGGCTCGACGGGGGGTCAATCTACGAGCAGTACTTC. Its protein product is CSVAGTGLDGGSIYEQYF.

The genes are TRBV4-1 and TRBJ2-1; D tentatively fits TRBD1 or TRBD2 (5 bases each). The CDR3 extends over 15 amino acids. Germline V gene sequence: CDR1 MGHRA, CDR2 YSYEKL. V was clipped by 4 bases and J by 3 bases, with 13 bases between them. The CDR3 DNA reads as TGCGCCAGCAGCCTTGACAGCGGCGGCTACAATGAGCAGTTCTTC. Protein: CASSLDSGGYNEQFF.

The chain carries TRBV7-2 and TRBJ2-7; D remains ambiguous. Deletions cut 4 bases from V and 4 bases from J, with 8 bases between. The CDR3 sequence is 12 residues long. Germline V CDR1 and CDR2: SGHTA, FQGNSA. This CDR3 is CASSWNFYEQYF. The CDR3 DNA follows: TGTGCCAGCAGCTGGAATTTTTACGAGCAGTACTTC. Complete variable domain (other parts from reference TRBV7-2 and TRBJ2-7): GAGVSQSPSNKVTEKGKDVELRCDPISGHTALYWYRQSLGQGLEFLIYFQGNSAPDKSGLPSDRFSAERTGGSVSTLTIQRTQQEDSAVYLCASSWNFYEQYFGPGTRLTVT.

The V and J genes are TRBV6-5 and TRBJ2-3, with 8 bases identical to TRBD2. The CDR3 sequence is 15 residues long. The V segment lost 8 bases and the J segment 2 bases; nucleotides outside the gene matches: 9. CDR1 MNHEY and CDR2 SVGAGI come from the germline V gene. CDR3: CASGVIAGPTDTQYF. In DNA form, the CDR3 reads TGTGCCAGCGGGGTCATAGCGGGGCCCACAGATACGCAGTATTTT.

The rearrangement uses TRBV6-5 and TRBJ1-4; 7 bases agree with TRBD1. The length of the CDR3 is 16 residues. V gave up 1 base and J gave up 7 bases; unmatched junction bases: 9. The V gene's germline CDR1 is MNHEY and CDR2 SVGAGI. The CDR3, as DNA: TGTGCCAGCAGTTACTTACCGACAGGGAGAAGTGAAAAACTGTTTTTT. Amino acids: CASSYLPTGRSEKLFF.

J is TRBJ2-7 and V is TRBV5-5, with unresolved D. Trimming pared 1 base from V and 5 bases from J, leaving 13 bases between. The CDR3 has 14 residues. The V gene's germline CDR1 is SGHKS and CDR2 YYEKEE (reference sequence). The CDR3 is CASSLSVVGNEQYF. In nucleotides, the CDR3 is TGTGCCAGCAGCTTGTCTGTGGTGGGGAACGAGCAGTACTTC.

The chain carries TRBV7-9 and TRBJ1-2; D might be TRBD1 (6 bases). This CDR3 comprises 16 residues. CDR1 is SEHNR and CDR2 is FQNEAQ in the germline V gene (reference sequence). Deletions cut 1 base from V and 3 bases from J, with 15 bases between. CDR3 coding DNA: TGTGCCAGCAGCTTAGTAGGGGGAAGATCTTACTATGGCTACACCTTC. It is translated as CASSLVGGRSYYGYTF.

The rearrangement joins TRBV9 to TRBJ2-7; weak D call: TRBD1 (5 bases). Per the germline V gene, CDR1 is SGDLS and CDR2 is YYNGEE. Trimming took off 1 base at V and 3 bases at J, with 23 bases between the two ends. The CDR3 extends over 18 amino acids. The CDR3: CASSVNEKGWGPGYEQYF. The CDR3 DNA follows: TGTGCCAGCAGCGTAAATGAAAAGGGATGGGGCCCGGGCTACGAGCAGTACTTC.

V usage is TRBV25-1 and J usage is TRBJ2-3; no definite D call. Germline V gene sequence: CDR1 MGHDK, CDR2 SYGVNS. CDR3 length equals 16 residues. Trimming shortened V by 1 base and J by 2 bases, and 13 bases separated the two germline ends. CDR3 DNA: TGTGCCAGCAGTGAATTTACGTCCTCGGACACAGATACGCAGTATTTT. The encoded protein is CASSEFTSSDTDTQYF.

The chain joins TRBV4-1 to TRBJ2-7; possible D gene TRBD2, 5 bases. Trimming shortened V by 1 base and J by 4 bases, and 11 bases separated the two germline ends. The V gene's germline CDR1 is MGHRA and CDR2 YSYEKL. This CDR3 spans 14 amino acids. The DNA of the CDR3 is TGCGCCAGCAGCCAAGGATTAGGACTGTACGAGCAGTACTTC. This codes for CASSQGLGLYEQYF.

V is TRBV21-1 and J is TRBJ2-7; the table's D call, TRBD2, was not checked against the DNA. TRBV21-1 is described as a pseudogene. The CDR3 length is 17 residues. The CDR3 coding sequence is TGTGCCAGCAGCAACCGGGAAGCCGACCCTGATTATTACGAGCAGTACTTC. Translated: CASSNREADPDYYEQYF.

The chain links TRBV2 to TRBJ2-7, with D unclear. V was trimmed by 3 bases and J by 3 bases, leaving 9 bases between them. The length of the CDR3 is 13 residues. The germline V gene has CDR1 SNHLY and CDR2 FYNNEI. CDR3 in amino acids: CASSEDGVYEQYF. Here the CDR3 DNA reads TGTGCCAGCAGTGAGGACGGAGTCTACGAGCAGTACTTC.

V gene TRBV2 combines with J gene TRBJ2-1; a weak D match, TRBD2 (6 bases). This CDR3 has 14 residues. The germline gives CDR1 SNHLY, CDR2 FYNNEI. The germline V and J ends were trimmed by 6 bases and 3 bases, with 12 bases remaining between them. The CDR3 DNA reads TGTGCCAGCAGGGGACTCTTACTCTACAATGAGCAGTTCTTC. Protein sequence: CASRGLLLYNEQFF. Combining the CDR3 with reference TRBV2 and TRBJ2-1 gives the whole variable domain EPEVTQTPSHQVTQMGQEVILRCVPISNHLYFYWYRQILGQKVEFLVSFYNNEISEKSEIFDDQFSVERPDGSNFTLKIRSTKLEDSAMYFCASRGLLLYNEQFFGPGTRLTVL.

The CDR3 sequence: CSVEEGKSAGPPRSEQYF. In DNA form, the CDR3 reads TGCAGCGTTGAAGAGGGCAAGTCGGCCGGTCCACCTCGTTCCGAGCAGTACTTC. This chain links TRBV29-1 with TRBJ2-7; D not certain. This CDR3 contains 18 residues. Germline CDR1 reads SQVTM; CDR2 reads ANQGSEA. V was pared by 0 bases and J by 6 bases, with 27 bases between.

The genes are TRBV23-1 and TRBJ2-7, with D possibly TRBD2 on 5 matching bases. TRBV23-1 falls under the ORF class, with uncertain function. This CDR3 comprises 14 residues. Deletions cut 0 bases from V and 7 bases from J, with 13 bases between. CDR3 nucleotide sequence: TGCGCCAGCAGTCAATCACGCCCCTCGGGGGAGCAGTACTTC. Its translation: CASSQSRPSGEQYF.

J is TRBJ1-3 and V is TRBV13; D call uncertain. Trimming shortened V by 0 bases and J by 3 bases, and 9 bases separated the two germline ends. The germline V gene has CDR1 PRHDT and CDR2 FYEKMQ (reference sequence). The CDR3 contains 15 residues. CDR3 coding DNA: TGTGCCAGCAGCTTAGGTTGGGGTGGTGGAAACACCATATATTTT. It encodes CASSLGWGGGNTIYF.

In DNA form, the CDR3 reads TGCGCCAGCAGCCAAGATAGGGCTAGCGGGTTGCCGCAGTATTTT. It codes for CASSQDRASGLPQYF. This chain connects TRBV4-3 to TRBJ2-3; 8 bases agree with TRBD2. Germline trimming cut 0 bases from V and 10 bases from J; bases unmatched to any gene: 9. From germline, CDR1 is LGHNA and CDR2 YSLEER. The CDR3 runs to 15 residues.

The V call is TRBV11-2, the J call TRBJ2-3; D tentatively fits TRBD1 or TRBD2 (5 bases each). Germline values: CDR1 SGHAT, CDR2 FQNNGV. V shed 5 bases and J shed 2 bases, with 17 bases lying between them. The length of the CDR3 is 16 residues. The CDR3 nucleotides read TGTGCCAGCAGCCCCAGATGGGGGTCTGTCACAGATACGCAGTATTTT. It encodes CASSPRWGSVTDTQYF.

The chain couples TRBV5-4 to TRBJ2-7; D possibly corresponds to TRBD2 (6 bases). The CDR3 consists of 18 residues. The V and J ends lost 0 bases and 3 bases respectively, with 22 bases between them. Per germline, CDR1 SGHNT and CDR2 YYREEE (reference sequence). In DNA form, the CDR3 reads TGTGCCAGCAGCTTGGGGACGCCGGGACTTAGCCCGTACTACGAGCAGTACTTC. It encodes CASSLGTPGLSPYYEQYF.

The chain employs TRBV5-1 and TRBJ2-1; D may be TRBD2 (5 bases). V was clipped by 4 bases and J by 0 bases, with 14 bases between them. This CDR3 contains 16 residues. The V gene's germline CDR1 is SGHRS and CDR2 YFSETQ. In nucleotides, the CDR3 is TGCGCCAGCAGCATCCGGGATTCAAGCTCCTACAATGAGCAGTTCTTC. As protein: CASSIRDSSSYNEQFF. Looking up the rest from reference TRBV5-1 and TRBJ2-1 gives the full variable domain: KAGVTQTPRYLIKTRGQQVTLSCSPISGHRSVSWYQQTPGQGLQFLFEYFSETQRNKGNFPGRFSGRQFSNSRSEMNVSTLELGDSALYLCASSIRDSSSYNEQFFGPGTRLTVL.